The clone carrying this TCR beta chain was seen ten or more times. What it binds is not known. The entry originates in a study of CD8 T cells in ankylosing spondylitis. Regarding the study as a whole: It was reported that disease-linked clones were significantly enriched in matched ankylosing spondylitis synovial fluid.

Trimming stripped 5 bases from V and 0 bases from J, with 17 bases between. The CDR3 totals 17 residues. Germline loops: CDR1 SGHVS, CDR2 FQNEAQ. Generation of TCR beta libraries employed quantitative 5'-RACE incorporating molecular barcodes. A single record per CDR3 protein comes from TCRdb applying MiXCR to the 5' RACE reads. The sample lists some 250,000 distinct CDR3 sequences, about 9.1% occurring once. The receptor's source is a male donor with ankylosing spondylitis or in good health (not recorded which). The gene calls are TRBV7-8 and TRBJ2-4, with D perhaps TRBD1 (5 bases). Sequencing used blood, either unsorted or a sorted T cell fraction (not recorded which). CDR3 protein: CASSPGLRELAKNIQYF. CDR3 DNA: TGTGCCAGCAGCCCCGGGCTCAGGGAACTAGCCAAAAACATTCAGTACTTC.